The rows below give T cell receptor beta chains drawn from one sample of a study of CD8+ T cells in alopecia areata. Only in-frame clones appear in the TCRdb table, and some are missing; sequencing was by immunoSEQ multiplex PCR. The table records fewer than 200,000 clones, approximately 59% of them present only once. Sequenced here: CD4+ T cells sorted from blood, sampled at week 0. The receptors stem from a human donor with alopecia areata. CDR3s include the opening cysteine and the closing phenylalanine or tryptophan. A D gene is named only where the DNA matches it firmly. Only some rows state a clone size, as once, few, many or a class for expanded clones.

J gene,V gene,D gene,clone size,CDR3 length,CDR3 protein,CDR3 DNA
TRBJ2-3,TRBV4-2,TRBD1,.,15,CASTTSGQGTDTQYF,TGTGCCAGCACCACGTCAGGACAGGGGACAGATACGCAGTATTTT
TRBJ1-2,TRBV12-5,TRBD1,few,16,CASGQPGQNIYYGYTF,TGTGCTAGTGGCCAACCGGGACAGAATATTTACTATGGCTACACCTTC
TRBJ2-3,TRBV6-1,.,.,14,CASVSGSSTDTQYF,TGTGCCAGCGTTAGCGGTTCTAGCACAGATACGCAGTATTTT
TRBJ1-1,TRBV30,.,.,13,CAWSGGSWTEAFF,TGTGCCTGGAGTGGGGGCAGTTGGACTGAAGCTTTCTTT
TRBJ2-5,TRBV5-8,TRBD2,.,17,CASSRGTSGANQETQYF,TGTGCCAGCAGCCGCGGGACTAGCGGGGCGAACCAAGAGACCCAGTACTTC
TRBJ1-2,TRBV15,.,.,14,CATSTEYPIYGYTF,TGTGCCACCAGCACAGAGTACCCGATATATGGCTACACCTTC
TRBJ2-3,TRBV5-1,TRBD2,few,14,CASRVSGVADTQYF,TGCGCCAGCAGAGTCAGCGGGGTCGCAGATACGCAGTATTTT
TRBJ2-3,TRBV6-6,.,.,14,CASSHPESTDTQYF,TGTGCCAGCAGCCACCCTGAGAGCACAGATACGCAGTATTTT
TRBJ2-1,TRBV30,.,.,12,CAWGGVGNEQFF,TGTGCCTGGGGTGGGGTAGGCAATGAGCAGTTCTTC
TRBJ1-1,TRBV30,.,.,12,CAWSKEFFEAFF,TGTGCCTGGAGTAAGGAGTTCTTTGAAGCTTTCTTT
TRBJ2-3,TRBV5-1,.,.,16,CASSGLGLAGTDTQYF,TGCGCCAGCAGCGGCCTGGGGTTAGCTGGCACAGATACGCAGTATTTT
TRBJ2-7,TRBV7-3,.,.,16,CASSSDGTGSSYEQYF,TGTGCCAGCAGCTCCGACGGGACGGGAAGCTCCTACGAGCAGTACTTC
TRBJ2-3,TRBV11-2,.,few,14,CASSLVGLANTQYF,TGTGCCAGCAGCTTAGTCGGATTAGCTAATACGCAGTATTTT
TRBJ1-5,TRBV30,.,many,15,CAWRVGGSGNQPQHF,TGTGCCTGGAGAGTCGGAGGTTCGGGCAATCAGCCCCAGCATTTT
TRBJ1-2,TRBV6-5,.,.,15,CASRGGGRAVYGYTF,TGTGCCAGCAGGGGTGGAGGGCGCGCAGTCTATGGCTACACCTTC
TRBJ2-2,TRBV6-5,.,.,15,CASSNRDKSTGELFF,TGTGCCAGCAGTAACCGGGACAAAAGCACCGGGGAGCTGTTTTTT
TRBJ1-1,TRBV5-6,.,once,12,CASSWSGIEAFF,TGTGCCAGCAGCTGGTCCGGGATTGAAGCTTTCTTT
TRBJ1-1,TRBV5-1,.,.,14,CASSLSGMNTEAFF,TGCGCCAGCAGCTTGTCGGGGATGAACACTGAAGCTTTCTTT
TRBJ1-5,TRBV30,.,.,15,CAWSVSTDSNQPQHF,TGTGCCTGGAGTGTTAGTACAGATAGCAATCAGCCCCAGCATTTT
TRBJ1-4,TRBV29-1,.,.,14,CSVGQGRVDEKLFF,TGCAGCGTTGGGCAGGGCAGGGTGGATGAAAAACTGTTTTTT
TRBJ1-2,TRBV7-9,.,few,14,CASSPQGLGAGYTF,TGTGCCAGCAGCCCGCAGGGATTGGGCGCGGGCTACACCTTC
TRBJ2-7,TRBV27,TRBD1,.,15,CASSLLTGRPYEQYF,TGTGCCAGCAGTTTACTGACAGGGCGCCCCTACGAGCAGTACTTC
TRBJ2-6,TRBV5-1,TRBD1,few,16,CASSQTGGTGANVLTF,TGCGCCAGCAGCCAGACAGGGGGCACTGGGGCCAACGTCCTGACTTTC
TRBJ2-2,TRBV30,TRBD1,once,14,CAWSRQGGTGELFF,TGTGCCTGGAGCAGACAGGGGGGCACCGGGGAGCTGTTTTTT
TRBJ1-2,TRBV5-1,.,once,13,CASSLDGNYGYTF,TGCGCCAGCAGCTTGGACGGAAACTATGGCTACACCTTC
TRBJ2-2,TRBV30,.,.,16,CAWSVSRTMNTGELFF,TGTGCCTGGAGTGTGTCCAGGACTATGAACACCGGGGAGCTGTTTTTT
TRBJ2-5,TRBV6-1,TRBD1,.,16,CASSEPPGQGRETQYF,TGTGCCAGCAGTGAACCTCCGGGACAGGGGCGAGAGACCCAGTACTTC
TRBJ1-5,TRBV4-1,.,once,13,CASSQRRDQPQHF,TGCGCCAGCAGCCAAAGGAGGGATCAGCCCCAGCATTTT
TRBJ2-7,TRBV6-6,TRBD1,.,12,CASSGTAYEQYF,TGTGCCAGCAGTGGGACAGCCTACGAGCAGTACTTC
TRBJ1-1,TRBV5-4,TRBD1,.,18,CASSLESREPTGDTEAFF,TGTGCCAGCAGCTTGGAATCCCGGGAGCCCACAGGGGACACTGAAGCTTTCTTT
TRBJ1-5,TRBV2,.,few,10,CASISQPQHF,TGTGCCAGCATAAGCCAGCCCCAGCATTTT
TRBJ1-2,TRBV29-1,.,.,14,CSVEGRSFRGGYTF,TGCAGCGTTGAAGGTCGCTCGTTCAGGGGTGGCTACACCTTC
TRBJ1-6,TRBV28,TRBD1,.,16,CASSPEGTVNNSPLHF,TGTGCCAGCAGTCCTGAGGGGACAGTGAATAATTCACCCCTCCACTTT
TRBJ2-3,TRBV5-1,.,.,16,CASSLARGSGTDTQYF,TGCGCCAGCAGCTTGGCCAGAGGTAGCGGTACAGATACGCAGTATTTT
TRBJ2-7,TRBV7-7,.,.,15,CASSPIVVGRYEQYF,TGTGCCAGCAGCCCAATAGTAGTCGGACGGTACGAGCAGTACTTC
TRBJ1-1,TRBV29-1,TRBD1,.,14,CSGGVGQGDTEAFF,TGCAGCGGGGGCGTAGGACAGGGGGACACTGAAGCTTTCTTT
TRBJ2-7,TRBV11-2,TRBD1,.,14,CASRALGDRLEQYF,TGTGCCAGCAGGGCTCTGGGGGACAGGCTCGAGCAGTACTTC
TRBJ1-2,TRBV27,.,.,15,CASSLGDTSYYGYTF,TGTGCCAGCAGTTTAGGGGACACTTCCTACTATGGCTACACCTTC
TRBJ1-6,TRBV2,.,.,15,CASSESQGWVSPLHF,TGTGCCAGCAGTGAATCCCAGGGGTGGGTTTCACCCCTCCACTTT
TRBJ1-4,TRBV7-9,.,.,13,CASSFNGAEKLFF,TGTGCCAGCAGCTTCAATGGGGCTGAAAAACTGTTTTTT
TRBJ1-1,TRBV6-5,.,.,14,CASRSTTGNTEAFF,TGTGCCAGCAGGTCGACCACTGGCAACACTGAAGCTTTCTTT
TRBJ2-3,TRBV10-2,.,.,14,CASSEPASTDTQYF,TGCGCCAGCAGTGAGCCAGCGAGCACAGATACGCAGTATTTT
TRBJ1-2,TRBV5-1,.,once,14,CASSFGPRDYGYTF,TGCGCCAGCAGCTTTGGTCCTAGGGACTATGGCTACACCTTC
TRBJ2-1,TRBV5-1,TRBD2,once,15,CASSFSGGASNEQFF,TGCGCCAGCAGCTTTAGCGGGGGGGCAAGCAATGAGCAGTTCTTC
TRBJ2-7,TRBV4-1,.,.,13,CASSPPWAGEQYF,TGCGCCAGCAGCCCACCCTGGGCGGGGGAGCAGTACTTC
TRBJ2-2,TRBV7-9,TRBD1,.,15,CASSRTGAKLGELFF,TGTGCCAGCAGCCGGACAGGGGCGAAGCTGGGGGAGCTGTTTTTT
TRBJ2-4,TRBV29-1,TRBD1,.,15,CSVGGQGASKNIQYF,TGCAGCGTGGGGGGACAGGGGGCATCCAAAAACATTCAGTACTTC
TRBJ2-1,TRBV23-1,.,.,19,CASSHRVQGKSSSYNEQFF,TGCGCCAGCAGTCATCGGGTGCAGGGAAAATCGAGCTCCTACAATGAGCAGTTCTTC
TRBJ2-2,TRBV10-3,.,.,13,CAATGLGTGELFF,TGTGCCGCAACAGGGTTGGGCACCGGGGAGCTGTTTTTT
TRBJ2-6,TRBV23-1,TRBD1,.,20,CASSHFEAGTGITGANVLTF,TGCGCCAGCAGTCATTTTGAGGCGGGGACAGGGATAACTGGGGCCAACGTCCTGACTTTC
TRBJ1-6,TRBV11-3,.,.,14,CASSLTGYGSPLHF,TGTGCCAGCAGCTTAACAGGGTACGGTTCACCCCTCCACTTT
TRBJ2-3,TRBV7-8,.,.,12,CASSSTGNTQYF,TGTGCCAGCAGCTCAACTGGGAATACGCAGTATTTT
TRBJ2-3,TRBV9,.,.,13,CATARGATDTQYF,TGTGCCACAGCGAGGGGGGCGACAGATACGCAGTATTTT
TRBJ2-6,TRBV2,.,.,16,CASSPGQSGNSNVLTF,TGTGCCAGCAGCCCAGGACAGTCCGGCAATTCCAACGTCCTGACTTTC
TRBJ2-5,TRBV29-1,.,few,10,CSVLQETQYF,TGCAGCGTTCTTCAAGAGACCCAGTACTTC
TRBJ2-1,TRBV30,.,.,12,CACKGGLNEQFF,TGTGCCTGTAAGGGGGGGCTCAATGAGCAGTTCTTC
TRBJ2-7,TRBV5-6,.,.,14,CASSPETGSYEQYF,TGTGCCAGCAGCCCGGAGACTGGCTCCTACGAGCAGTACTTC
TRBJ1-2,TRBV29-1,.,.,11,CSVEILRNYTF,TGCAGCGTTGAGATATTGAGGAACTACACCTTC
TRBJ2-7,TRBV6-6,TRBD2,.,15,CASTIAGGSSYEQYF,TGTGCCAGCACTATAGCGGGGGGGAGCTCCTACGAGCAGTACTTC